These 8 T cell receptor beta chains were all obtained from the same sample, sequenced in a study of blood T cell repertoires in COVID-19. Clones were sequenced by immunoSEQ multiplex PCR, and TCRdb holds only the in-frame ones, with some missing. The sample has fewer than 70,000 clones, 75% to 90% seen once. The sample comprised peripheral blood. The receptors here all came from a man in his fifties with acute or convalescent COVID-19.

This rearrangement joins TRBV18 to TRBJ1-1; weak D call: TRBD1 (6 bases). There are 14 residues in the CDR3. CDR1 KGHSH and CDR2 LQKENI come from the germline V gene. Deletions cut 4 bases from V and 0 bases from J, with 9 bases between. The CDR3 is CASSRDKMNTEAFF. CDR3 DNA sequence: TGTGCCAGCTCACGGGACAAAATGAACACTGAAGCTTTCTTT.

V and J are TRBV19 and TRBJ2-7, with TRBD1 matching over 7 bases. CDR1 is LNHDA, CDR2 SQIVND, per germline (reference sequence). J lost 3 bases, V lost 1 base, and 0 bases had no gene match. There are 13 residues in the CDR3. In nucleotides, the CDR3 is TGTGCCAGTAGTATAGGACAGGGCTACGAGCAGTACTTC. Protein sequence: CASSIGQGYEQYF.

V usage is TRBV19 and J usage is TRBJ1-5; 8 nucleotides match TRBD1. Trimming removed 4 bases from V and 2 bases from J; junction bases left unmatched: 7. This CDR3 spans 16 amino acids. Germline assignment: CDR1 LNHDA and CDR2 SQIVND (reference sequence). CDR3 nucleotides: TGTGCCAGTAGTACCCCAACAGGGGGAGGCAATCAGCCCCAGCATTTT. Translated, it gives CASSTPTGGGNQPQHF.

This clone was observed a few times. In DNA, the CDR3 is TGTGCCAGCAGTCCAATAGCGGTAAAACAGGAAGAGACCCAGTACTTC. It codes for CASSPIAVKQEETQYF. The chain is built from TRBV27 and TRBJ2-5, with a weak D call TRBD2 (6 bases). CDR3 length equals 16 residues. V lost 5 bases and J 3 bases, leaving 19 bases between the germline ends. Germline CDR1 is MNHEY and CDR2 is SMNVEV (reference sequence).

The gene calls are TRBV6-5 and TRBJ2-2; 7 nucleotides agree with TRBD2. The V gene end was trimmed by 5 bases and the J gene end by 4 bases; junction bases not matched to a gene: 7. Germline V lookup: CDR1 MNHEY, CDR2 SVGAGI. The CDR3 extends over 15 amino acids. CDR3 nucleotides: TGTGCCAGCAGTATTGGCGGGAGAGGCACCGGGGAGCTGTTTTTT. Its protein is CASSIGGRGTGELFF.

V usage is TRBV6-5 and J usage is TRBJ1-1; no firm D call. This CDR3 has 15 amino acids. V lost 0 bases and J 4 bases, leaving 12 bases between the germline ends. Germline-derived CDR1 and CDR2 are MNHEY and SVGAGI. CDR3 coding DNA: TGTGCCAGCAGTTACTCCCGGAGGGAATTCACTGAAGCTTTCTTT. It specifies CASSYSRREFTEAFF.

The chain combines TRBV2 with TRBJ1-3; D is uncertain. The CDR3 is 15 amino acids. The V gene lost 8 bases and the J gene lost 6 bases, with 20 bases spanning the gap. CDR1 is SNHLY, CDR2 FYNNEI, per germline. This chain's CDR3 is CASRLGGSIENTIYF. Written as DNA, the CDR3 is TGTGCCAGCCGGTTGGGAGGTTCTATCGAAAACACCATATATTTT.

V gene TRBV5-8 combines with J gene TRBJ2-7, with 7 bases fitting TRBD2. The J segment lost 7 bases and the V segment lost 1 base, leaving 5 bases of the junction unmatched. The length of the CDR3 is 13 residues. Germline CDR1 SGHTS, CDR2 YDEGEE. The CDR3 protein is CASSLTGGYEQYF. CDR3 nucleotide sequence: TGTGCCAGCAGCTTGACCGGGGGGTATGAGCAGTACTTC.